Given below is one T cell receptor (beta chain) in context. The target of this receptor is not known. No much larger clonotype is one base removed from it; base qualities were not supplied. V is trimmed back by 5 bases and J by 7 bases, and the junction contains 9 bases that no gene match accounts for. CDR1 and CDR2, per the germline V gene, are MNHEY and SVGEGT. The CDR3 starts with the cysteine, ends with the phenylalanine, and has 15 residues. CDR3 DNA is the only sequence kept; it has 45 bases, read in frame from the first base. A second Seattle source provided samples from volunteer blood donors who had recovered from COVID-19. Collaborating institutions collected whole blood in K2EDTA tubes following their own protocols. For TCRbeta analysis, collaborators shipped samples as frozen whole blood, isolated PBMCs, or DNA extracted from either of those sample types. The data derive from a study of blood T cell repertoires in COVID-19 (dated by TCRdb to the early 2020s). Some background on the complete study: Samples from collaborators originated in the United States, Italy and Spain and spanned both the acute and convalescent phases of COVID-19. The dataset comprised deeply sampled blood TCRbeta repertoires from subjects exposed to, actively infected with, or recovered from COVID-19. The repertoires were released in a freely available public database meant as a resource for research on the immune response to SARS-CoV-2. The material from the prospective study consisted of cDNA or gDNA derived from T cells, B-cell-depleted T cells, or PBMCs. A de-identified subject ID, COVID-19 status, age in years and sex were almost always included in the sample metadata. Samples were obtained from the ongoing ImmuneRACE study (first 160 participants) and from about 1,300 subjects provided by 6 global collaborators. Where available, HLA class I and class II types were taken from metadata supplied by the sample provider and were not determined by assay-based typing. Results and caveats for the whole study, not just this receptor: How much clinical and demographic metadata was included differed by source and by participant, and the metadata was provided uncurated.

The immunoSEQ Assay, a bias-controlled multiplex PCR, was used to amplify TCRbeta CDR3 regions from genomic DNA. The study's own analysis went as follows. The number of nucleated cells in each sample was estimated by amplification of reference gene primers within the assay. To quantify the absolute abundance of each unique TCRbeta CDR3 rearrangement, sequence reads were collapsed and filtered. For each sample, productive Simpson clonality was calculated by taking the square root of Simpson's diversity index across productive rearrangements. TCRdb obtained this table from immuneACCESS and retained in-frame rearrangements with V and J assigned. These tables miss some clones; where compared with another copy, unresolved V genes account for less than half of the shortfall, and the remainder is unexplained. That table supplies the V and J calls and clone size; D and trimming were determined from the DNA. The sample table holds a few hundred thousand clones, of which approximately 86% were seen once. Around a tenth of the sample is held by the ten biggest clonotypes.

This receptor chain uses TRBV6-2 or TRBV6-3 and TRBJ1-5; 9 bases in between match TRBD1. The source material was peripheral blood. This clonotype was sampled from a middle-aged man who had recovered from COVID-19. CDR3 reads: CASSDPGQGWQPQHF. The nucleotide sequence is TGTGCCAGCAGTGACCCGGGACAGGGTTGGCAGCCCCAGCATTTT.